The 15 T cell receptor beta chains below were found in one sample sequenced in a study of shared clonotypes between healthy human individuals (dated by TCRdb to about 2020). Libraries were prepared through the immunoSEQ multiplex PCR assay. The clones in this table, taken by TCRdb from immuneACCESS, are in-frame only. Not every clone is retained; where verified, under half of the shortfall comes from an unresolved V gene, and the cause of the rest is unknown. The sample table records roughly 2.2 million clones; 90% to 95% of these occur just once. The top ten clones comprise about 0.37% of the sample. The specimen was naive CD4+ T cells from PBMCs. Per the publication, the cell subset or site label means: CD45RA+ positively selected. The receptor set was obtained from a man between 18 and 35 years old in good health. Some clones in this sample may be carry-over from other donors' samples.

This clone was seen only once. The chain is built from TRBV29-1 and TRBJ1-4; D gene unclear. Germline V gives CDR1 SQVTM, CDR2 ANQGSEA. The V gene lost 3 bases and the J gene lost 7 bases, with 6 bases spanning the gap. CDR3 length equals 11 residues. CDR3 loop: CSVDTGEKLFF. As DNA, the CDR3 is TGCAGCGTTGATACCGGTGAAAAACTGTTTTTT.

The gene calls are TRBV5-1 and TRBJ1-3, with D uncertain. Germline V gene data show CDR1 as SGHRS and CDR2 as YFSETQ. The CDR3 has 18 residues. Trimming removed 4 bases at V and 0 bases at J, with 20 bases between. Here the CDR3 reads CASSPWTQSTISGNTIYF. The CDR3 nucleotides are TGCGCCAGCAGCCCCTGGACTCAGTCCACGATCTCTGGAAACACCATATATTTT.

This rearrangement joins TRBV6-1 to TRBJ1-5, with D maybe TRBD1 (5 bases). The V gene lost 7 bases and the J gene lost 7 bases, with 20 bases spanning the gap. Germline V CDR1 and CDR2: MNHNS, SASEGT. The CDR3 covers 15 residues. The CDR3 spells CASTRGRQGGQPQHF. CDR3 nucleotides: TGTGCCAGCACCCGGGGGAGGCAGGGAGGCCAGCCCCAGCATTTT.

The CDR3 is CASSKQGALKNIQYF. The CDR3 coding sequence is TGTGCCAGCAGTAAACAGGGGGCTCTGAAAAACATTCAGTACTTC. The V and J genes are TRBV28 and TRBJ2-4; 9 nucleotides agree with TRBD1. The germline V gene encodes CDR1 MDHEN and CDR2 SYDVKM. The CDR3 sequence is 15 residues long. The V gene end was trimmed by 5 bases and the J gene end by 4 bases; junction bases not matched to a gene: 6.

V is TRBV7-9 and J is TRBJ2-3; no clear D. The CDR3 extends over 12 amino acids. Germline loops: CDR1 SEHNR, CDR2 FQNEAQ (reference sequence). Trimming removed 4 bases from V and 4 bases from J, with 6 bases in between. The CDR3 spells CASSSVSDTQYF. The DNA for the CDR3 is TGTGCCAGCAGCTCAGTTTCAGATACGCAGTATTTT.

The gene calls are TRBV29-1 and TRBJ1-3; TRBD1 matches at 7 bases. Per germline, CDR1 SQVTM and CDR2 ANQGSEA. The CDR3 has 13 residues. V trimming: 6 bases; J trimming: 8 bases; junction bases outside the gene matches: 10. The CDR3 reads CSVQQTGWDTIYF. Written as DNA, the CDR3 is TGCAGCGTGCAACAGACAGGGTGGGACACCATATATTTT.

The CDR3 spells CASSPDIRNTEAFF. The CDR3 nucleotides are TGTGCCAGCAGCCCCGACATTCGGAACACTGAAGCTTTCTTT. The genes are TRBV9 and TRBJ1-1, with D unresolved. There are 14 residues in the CDR3. V was trimmed by 4 bases and J by 1 base, leaving 11 bases between them. Looked up from germline, CDR1 is SGDLS and CDR2 is YYNGEE.

This chain uses TRBV6-5 with TRBJ1-1; no firm D call. V lost 6 bases, J lost 8 bases, and 13 bases lay in between. CDR3 length: 12 amino acids. Germline CDR1 and CDR2: MNHEY and SVGAGI. The CDR3 nucleotides are TGTGCCAGCAGACAACGCCAGTCAGAAGCTTTCTTT. This encodes CASRQRQSEAFF.

Worth noting for this clone: The junction and the germline gene differ at one end; a read error may be behind it. This chain joins TRBV2 and TRBJ2-1; TRBD2 matches at 14 bases. The germline V gene encodes CDR1 SNHLY and CDR2 FYNNEI. This CDR3 is built from 16 residues. In DNA, the CDR3 is TGTGCCAGCAGGGAAGGACTAGCGGGAGGATACAATGAGCAGTTCTTC. The encoded protein is CASREGLAGGYNEQFF. Based on the CDR3 plus reference TRBV2 and TRBJ2-1, the full variable domain is EPEVTQTPSHQVTQMGQEVILRCVPISNHLYFYWYRQILGQKVEFLVSFYNNEISEKSEIFDDQFSVERPDGSNFTLKIRSTKLEDSAMYFCASREGLAGGYNEQFFGPGTRLTVL.

The chain uses TRBV2 and TRBJ2-3; TRBD2 matches at 7 bases. This CDR3 spans 14 amino acids. Per the germline V gene, CDR1 is SNHLY and CDR2 is FYNNEI. V lost 6 bases to trimming and J lost 5 bases; unmatched junction nucleotides: 8. CDR3 bases: TGTGCCAGCAGCCGGGAGGTTCGGGGAGATACGCAGTATTTT. Encoded protein: CASSREVRGDTQYF.

As regards this clone: Different DNA sequences within this sample yield the same CDR3. The V gene is TRBV5-4, the J gene TRBJ2-3, with a tentative D call TRBD1 (6 bases). V shed 1 base and J shed 1 base, with 7 bases lying between them. This CDR3 is 14 amino acids long. From germline, CDR1 is SGHNT and CDR2 YYREEE (reference sequence). CDR3 in amino acids: CASSLRQGTDTQYF. CDR3 nucleotides: TGTGCCAGCAGCTTGAGACAGGGCACAGATACGCAGTATTTT.

The rearrangement joins TRBV28 to TRBJ1-2; TRBD1 matches at 9 bases. J was trimmed by 7 bases and V by 5 bases; bases with no gene match: 5. Germline CDR1 reads MDHEN; CDR2 reads SYDVKM. This CDR3 contains 13 residues. CDR3 sequence reads: CASSRTGAPGYTF. CDR3 nucleotides: TGTGCCAGCAGTCGGACAGGGGCCCCTGGCTACACCTTC.

CDR3 in amino acids: CASSDGVLEFF. CDR3 coding DNA: TGCGCCAGCAGTGACGGGGTACTGGAGTTCTTC. This chain joins TRBV10-1 and TRBJ2-1; a possible D gene is TRBD2 (5 bases). This CDR3 contains 11 residues. Germline V gives CDR1 WNHNN, CDR2 SYGVQD (reference sequence). V dropped 3 bases and J dropped 14 bases, with 11 bases sitting between them.

The chain uses TRBV28 and TRBJ1-4; 12 positions agree with TRBD1. Germline values: CDR1 MDHEN, CDR2 SYDVKM. Trimming took 4 bases from V and 7 from J; bases not matched to a gene: 7. This CDR3 is 16 amino acids long. The CDR3 reads CASSSNRDRGREKLFF. CDR3 DNA sequence: TGTGCCAGCAGTTCGAATCGGGACAGGGGGCGTGAAAAACTGTTTTTT.

This chain joins TRBV6-5 and TRBJ1-2; no firm D call. Germline loops: CDR1 MNHEY, CDR2 SVGAGI. There are 13 residues in the CDR3. The V end was cut by 4 bases, the J end by 0 bases, with 6 bases between. CDR3 in amino acids: CASSLSPNYGYTF. In DNA form, the CDR3 reads TGTGCCAGCAGTTTATCGCCTAACTATGGCTACACCTTC.